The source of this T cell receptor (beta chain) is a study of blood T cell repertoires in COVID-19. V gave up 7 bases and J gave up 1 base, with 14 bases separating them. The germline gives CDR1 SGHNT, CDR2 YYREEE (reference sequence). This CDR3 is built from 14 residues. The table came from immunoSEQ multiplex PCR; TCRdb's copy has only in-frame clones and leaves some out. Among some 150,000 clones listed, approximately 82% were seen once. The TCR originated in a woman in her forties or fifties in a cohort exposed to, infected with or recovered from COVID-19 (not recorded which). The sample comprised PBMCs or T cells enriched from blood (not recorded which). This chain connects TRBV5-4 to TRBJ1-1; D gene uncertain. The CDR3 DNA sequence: TGTGCCAGCCTCCCCCGAGCGGGGAACACTGAAGCTTTCTTT. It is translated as CASLPRAGNTEAFF. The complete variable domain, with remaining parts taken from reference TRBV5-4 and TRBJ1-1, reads ETGVTQSPTHLIKTRGQQVTLRCSSQSGHNTVSWYQQALGQGPQFIFQYYREEENGRGNFPPRFSGLQFPNYSSELNVNALELDDSALYLCASLPRAGNTEAFFGQGTRLTVV.